This T cell receptor beta chain came from a study of shared clonotypes between healthy human individuals. Study as a whole: Two women and a few men aged 18 to 49 served as donors.

Concerning this clone: Its antigen is currently unknown.

V gave up 6 bases and J gave up 1 base, with 12 bases separating them. The CDR3 totals 14 residues. The germline CDR1 and CDR2 sequences are MDHEN and SYDVKM. TCRdb keeps only in-frame clones here, not all; method: immunoSEQ multiplex PCR. This table has approximately 470,000 clones, more than 75% appearing once. Study-wide results and caveats: Exclusively blood specimens were collected; tissue repertoires likely differ.

The sequence was obtained from a middle-aged woman in good health. Some clones in this sample may be carry-over from other donors' samples. This sequence joins TRBV28 and TRBJ2-5, with D maybe TRBD1 (6 bases). Sequenced: PBMCs. In nucleotides, the CDR3 is TGTGCCAGCAGCCTTACGGACAGCCAAGAGACCCAGTACTTC. Translated: CASSLTDSQETQYF. Drawing the rest from reference TRBV28 and TRBJ2-5, the complete variable domain is DVKVTQSSRYLVKRTGEKVFLECVQDMDHENMFWYRQDPGLGLRLIYFSYDVKMKEKGDIPEGYSVSREKKERFSLILESASTNQTSMYLCASSLTDSQETQYFGPGTRLLVL.